Below are 6 T cell receptor beta chains sequenced from a single sample in a study of blood T cell repertoires in COVID-19. Sequencing used immunoSEQ multiplex PCR; TCRdb keeps in-frame clones, though not all of them. The table records hundreds of thousands of clones, around four fifths of them present only once. The sequencing sample was made of peripheral blood. These receptors all stem from a woman aged 70-85 years with active or convalescent COVID-19.

Turning to this clone: It is unclear where the CDR3 begins or ends on the DNA, so no DNA is shown, and the CDR3 is as TCRdb lists it. The chain recombines TRBV5-1 with TRBJ1-1; the listed D gene, TRBD1, was not tested against the DNA. Germline CDR1 and CDR2: SGHRS and YFSETQ. The CDR3 is 15 residues long, ends included. CDR3 region: CASSLAWGRGSGTFF.

The genes are TRBV5-4 and TRBJ1-2; D remains unclear. The CDR3 contains 14 residues. Germline CDR1 SGHNT, CDR2 YYREEE (reference sequence). The V gene lost 1 base and the J gene lost 8 bases, with 15 bases spanning the gap. CDR3 loop: CASSLKVREGGYTF. The CDR3 region has the DNA TGTGCCAGCAGCTTGAAGGTACGGGAGGGAGGCTACACCTTC.

The chain links TRBV6-5 to TRBJ2-1, with D unresolved. V lost 2 bases and J lost 0, with 11 bases in between. The length of the CDR3 is 16 residues. Germline V CDR1 and CDR2: MNHEY, SVGAGI. This CDR3 reads CASSYGTDASYNEQFF. The CDR3 nucleotides read TGTGCCAGCAGTTACGGAACAGATGCCTCCTACAATGAGCAGTTCTTC.

The chain carries TRBV9 and TRBJ2-7; TRBD1 matches 9 bases. Trimming removed 5 bases from V and 5 bases from J; junction bases left unmatched: 8. The CDR3 is 14 amino acids. Per the germline V gene, CDR1 is SGDLS and CDR2 is YYNGEE. CDR3 nucleotide sequence: TGTGCCAGCAGTAGGACAGGGGCCTCTAACGAGCAGTACTTC. Its translation is CASSRTGASNEQYF.

This clone was recorded many times. V gene TRBV6-5 combines with J gene TRBJ2-1, with no clear D. V lost 6 bases to trimming and J lost 0 bases, with 9 bases between them. This CDR3 spans 14 amino acids. Germline V gives CDR1 MNHEY, CDR2 SVGAGI. Written as DNA, the CDR3 is TGTGCCAGCAGCGTACTGAGCTCCTACAATGAGCAGTTCTTC. This gives the protein CASSVLSSYNEQFF.

The chain employs TRBV6-4 and TRBJ1-3, with D possibly matching TRBD1 (5 bases). The CDR3 sequence is 16 residues long. Per germline, CDR1 MRHNA and CDR2 SNTAGT. V was trimmed by 3 bases and J by 3 bases, leaving 15 bases between them. The CDR3 coding sequence is TGTGCCAGCAGTGAAAGGCCTACAGGATTTGGAAACACCATATATTTT. Protein sequence: CASSERPTGFGNTIYF.